This TCR beta chain was identified during a study of PD-1 blockade in classical Hodgkin lymphoma. The CDR3 consists of 15 residues. The germline V and J ends were trimmed by 1 base and 5 bases, with 12 bases remaining between them. The germline V gene has CDR1 SGHTA and CDR2 FQGNSA. About this clone: The antigen remains unidentified.

Study conclusions and caveats: What caused the repertoire differences, perhaps disease activity or prior therapy, remains undefined.

Profiled with immunoSEQ multiplex PCR; TCRdb holds only in-frame clones, not every one. Of about 17,000 clones listed, around 90% are singletons. Time point of the sample: newly diagnosed, previously untreated cHL patient sample. The origin of this receptor is a human donor with classical Hodgkin lymphoma. Sequenced sample: peripheral blood mononuclear cells (PBMCs). V usage is TRBV7-2 and J usage is TRBJ2-1, with D perhaps being TRBD1 or TRBD2 (5 bases each). CDR3: CASSLVWGWDNEQFF. CDR3 sequence (DNA): TGTGCCAGCAGCTTAGTGTGGGGGTGGGACAATGAGCAGTTCTTC.